This entry concerns a single T cell receptor (beta chain). This specimen belongs to a study of blood T cell repertoires in COVID-19. Turning to the study itself: Acute-phase and convalescent COVID-19 samples originated in the United States, Italy and Spain. In each case, the material was cDNA or gDNA derived from T cells, B-cell-depleted T cells, or PBMCs.

Profiled with immunoSEQ multiplex PCR; TCRdb holds only in-frame clones, not every one. The sample contains 380,000 or so clones, 80% to 90% of which appear only once. Germline V gives CDR1 SEHNR, CDR2 FQNEAQ (reference sequence). The CDR3 extends over 16 amino acids. V lost 5 bases, J lost 0 bases, and 7 bases stayed unmatched. The sample taken for sequencing was peripheral blood. The V and J genes are TRBV7-9 and TRBJ2-7, with TRBD1 identical over 10 bases. The receptor was isolated from a man between 40 and 49 years old with acute or convalescent COVID-19. CDR3 in amino acids: CASSPDRGRNSYEQYF. The CDR3 DNA reads as TGTGCCAGCAGCCCCGACAGGGGGCGAAACTCCTACGAGCAGTACTTC.